These 30 T cell receptor beta chains were all obtained from the same sample, sequenced in a study of fetal regulatory T cell absence and autoimmunity. Method: immunoSEQ multiplex PCR; TCRdb's copy keeps in-frame clones and lacks some. The sample yields 45,000 to 50,000 clones, about four fifths seen once. Material for sequencing was cord blood. These receptors all stem from a newborn boy with IPEX syndrome.

This rearrangement joins TRBV19 to TRBJ1-2, with D maybe TRBD1 (5 bases). V lost 3 bases and J lost 4, with 6 bases in between. Germline V lookup: CDR1 LNHDA, CDR2 SQIVND (reference sequence). This CDR3 has 12 amino acids. CDR3 DNA: TGTGCCAGTAGTATGGGGCCCTATGGCTACACCTTC. Protein: CASSMGPYGYTF.

V is TRBV5-1 and J is TRBJ2-1; 8 nucleotides match TRBD2. Germline CDR1 SGHRS, CDR2 YFSETQ. The ends lost 2 bases at V and 7 bases at J; junction bases unmatched: 5. The CDR3 sequence is 14 residues long. The CDR3 protein is CASSFTSGTNEQFF. The DNA of the CDR3 is TGCGCCAGCAGCTTTACTAGCGGAACAAATGAGCAGTTCTTC.

V and J are TRBV14 and TRBJ2-3; TRBD2 might be the D (5 bases). Per the germline V gene, CDR1 is SGHDN and CDR2 is FVKESK. The CDR3 loop spans 17 amino acids. The germline V and J ends were trimmed by 0 bases and 4 bases, with 17 bases remaining between them. DNA of the CDR3: TGTGCCAGCAGCCAAGATGTACGGGGAAGCTTCGCAGATACGCAGTATTTT. Amino acid sequence: CASSQDVRGSFADTQYF.

The chain combines TRBV4-3 with TRBJ2-7, with no clear D. This CDR3 has 11 residues. V dropped 4 bases and J dropped 5 bases, with 6 bases sitting between them. Germline-derived CDR1 and CDR2 are LGHNA and YSLEER. The CDR3: CASSPLHEQYF. CDR3 coding DNA: TGCGCCAGCAGCCCCCTTCACGAGCAGTACTTC.

The chain joins TRBV20-1 to TRBJ2-7; no clear D gene. CDR3 size: 11 residues. Germline V CDR1 and CDR2: DFQATT, SNEGSKA (reference sequence). Trimming pared 0 bases from V and 5 bases from J, leaving 5 bases between. The DNA of the CDR3 is TGCAGTGCTAGAGATCGAGACGAGCAGTACTTC. Its protein product is CSARDRDEQYF.

This clone was recorded once. The rearrangement links TRBV19 to TRBJ2-7, with TRBD1 matching 10 bases. This CDR3 region has 14 residues. V shed 5 bases and J 2 bases; nucleotides not matched to a gene: 3. Looked up from germline, CDR1 is LNHDA and CDR2 is SQIVND (reference sequence). The CDR3, as DNA: TGTGCCAGTAGTCCCGGACAGGGGGCCTACGAGCAGTACTTC. Amino acid sequence: CASSPGQGAYEQYF.

The J gene is TRBJ2-1, the V gene TRBV5-6; maybe TRBD2 (6 bases). This CDR3 is built from 15 residues. Trimming pared 4 bases from V and 8 bases from J, leaving 19 bases between. Germline-derived CDR1 and CDR2 are SGHDT and YYEEEE. The CDR3 loop reads CASSHLPGLVYEQFF. The CDR3 DNA sequence: TGTGCCAGCAGCCATCTACCGGGACTGGTCTATGAGCAGTTCTTC.

This chain uses TRBV5-1 with TRBJ2-3; 12 bases map to TRBD2. The CDR3 totals 16 residues. Germline lookup yields CDR1 SGHRS and CDR2 YFSETQ. Trimming took 0 bases from V and 8 from J; bases not matched to a gene: 7. In DNA, the CDR3 is TGCGCCAGCAGCTTGGAACGGACTAGCGGGGTTCGTACGCAGTATTTT. Protein sequence: CASSLERTSGVRTQYF.

V is TRBV4-3 and J is TRBJ2-3; D remains unclear. The CDR3 loop spans 13 amino acids. The germline V gene has CDR1 LGHNA and CDR2 YSLEER. V was clipped by 1 base and J by 5 bases, with 7 bases between them. CDR3 sequence: CASSQGAQDTQYF. CDR3 nucleotide sequence: TGCGCCAGCAGCCAAGGGGCCCAAGATACGCAGTATTTT.

This clone was found a few times. The rearrangement uses TRBV6-6 and TRBJ1-5; D unclear. Trimming removed 2 bases at V and 3 bases at J, with 5 bases between. CDR3 size: 13 residues. Germline V gene lookup returns CDR1 MNHNY and CDR2 SVGAGI (reference sequence). The CDR3 is CASSYSANQPQHF. In DNA form, the CDR3 reads TGTGCCAGCAGTTACAGCGCCAATCAGCCCCAGCATTTT.

This clone was counted a single time. CDR3 residues: CASRLAGGPGETQYF. DNA for the CDR3: TGTGCAAGTCGCTTAGCGGGGGGGCCCGGAGAGACCCAGTACTTC. V usage is TRBV12-2 and J usage is TRBJ2-5; the DNA was not compared with TRBD2, the D call given in the table. TRBV12-2 is a listed pseudogene. The CDR3 length is 15 residues.

The rearrangement links TRBV7-2 to TRBJ1-1, with 8 bases fitting TRBD1. Germline V gene sequence: CDR1 SGHTA, CDR2 FQGNSA. V trimming: 1 base; J trimming: 0 bases; junction bases outside the gene matches: 1. The CDR3 is made up of 15 amino acids. The CDR3 region is CASSLGTGLNTEAFF. In DNA, the CDR3 is TGTGCCAGCAGCTTAGGGACAGGGTTGAACACTGAAGCTTTCTTT. The full variable domain, its missing parts supplied by reference TRBV7-2 and TRBJ1-1, is GAGVSQSPSNKVTEKGKDVELRCDPISGHTALYWYRQSLGQGLEFLIYFQGNSAPDKSGLPSDRFSAERTGGSVSTLTIQRTQQEDSAVYLCASSLGTGLNTEAFFGQGTRLTVV.

V and J are TRBV9 and TRBJ2-3; TRBD2 matches at 14 bases. The germline V gene encodes CDR1 SGDLS and CDR2 YYNGEE. V lost 4 bases to trimming and J lost 1 base; unmatched junction nucleotides: 8. This CDR3 is 18 amino acids long. CDR3 bases: TGTGCCAGCAGCCCGAGGACTAGCGGGGGGTCCCGCACAGATACGCAGTATTTT. Residues: CASSPRTSGGSRTDTQYF.

This chain's CDR3 is CASSSRIKRGPRTDTQYF. Here the CDR3 DNA reads TGTGCCAGCAGCTCCCGTATAAAGCGGGGGCCCAGGACAGATACGCAGTATTTT. V is TRBV7-2 and J is TRBJ2-3; 8 bases map to TRBD2. V gave up 4 bases and J gave up 3 bases; unmatched junction bases: 15. The CDR3 spans 18 residues. The V gene's germline CDR1 is SGHTA and CDR2 FQGNSA.

This chain connects TRBV29-1 to TRBJ1-2; 7 bases are shared with TRBD1. CDR3 size: 13 residues. CDR1 is SQVTM and CDR2 is ANQGSEA in the germline V gene. With V trimmed by 7 bases and J by 4 bases, 9 bases remained unmatched. The CDR3 sequence is CSARDSLGYGYTF. DNA of the CDR3: TGCAGCGCCCGGGACAGTCTTGGCTATGGCTACACCTTC.

The count of this clone is one. This chain uses TRBV5-1 with TRBJ2-7, with TRBD1 as a possible D gene (6 bases). Trimming removed 2 bases at V and 2 bases at J, with 11 bases between. Germline CDR1 SGHRS, CDR2 YFSETQ. The CDR3 length is 14 residues. The CDR3 loop is CASSLGWGPYEQYF. CDR3 DNA sequence: TGCGCCAGCAGCTTAGGGTGGGGGCCCTACGAGCAGTACTTC. Drawing the rest from reference TRBV5-1 and TRBJ2-7, the complete variable domain is KAGVTQTPRYLIKTRGQQVTLSCSPISGHRSVSWYQQTPGQGLQFLFEYFSETQRNKGNFPGRFSGRQFSNSRSEMNVSTLELGDSALYLCASSLGWGPYEQYFGPGTRLTVT.

The V and J genes are TRBV23-1 and TRBJ2-2; no reliable D call. TRBV23-1 falls under the ORF class, with uncertain function. The germline V and J ends were trimmed by 6 bases and 6 bases, with 23 bases remaining between them. The CDR3 spans 17 residues. The CDR3, as DNA: TGCGCCAGCAGGTCCCTTAGAGAGCGAACCAAACCCGGGGAGCTGTTTTTT. Translation: CASRSLRERTKPGELFF.

The genes are TRBV4-1 and TRBJ1-2; tentatively, D is TRBD1 (5 bases). Germline V gene lookup returns CDR1 MGHRA and CDR2 YSYEKL. Trimming stripped 4 bases from V and 8 bases from J, with 11 bases between. The CDR3 has 12 amino acids. CDR3 protein: CASSPAGQGYTF. The CDR3 DNA follows: TGCGCCAGCAGCCCCGCAGGGCAGGGCTACACCTTC.

This CDR3 reads CASSPTGWETGSYNEQFF. The DNA of the CDR3 is TGTGCCAGTAGTCCAACAGGTTGGGAGACGGGGTCCTACAATGAGCAGTTCTTC. The chain recombines TRBV19 with TRBJ2-1; the D gene could be TRBD1 or TRBD2 (5 bases each). CDR1 is LNHDA, CDR2 SQIVND, per germline (reference sequence). The CDR3 runs 18 residues. V lost 5 bases and J 1 base, leaving 21 bases between the germline ends.

In its sample, this clone was seen a few times. CDR3 in DNA: TGCGCCAGCAGCCGGACCCCCTTGGATACGCAGTATTTT. This encodes CASSRTPLDTQYF. The chain is built from TRBV4-1 and TRBJ2-3, with D unresolved. The CDR3 runs 13 residues. Germline V gene sequence: CDR1 MGHRA, CDR2 YSYEKL. V lost 4 bases, J lost 6 bases, and 11 bases lay in between.

The genes are TRBV7-6 and TRBJ2-3; 8 bases fit TRBD2. V lost 3 bases to trimming and J lost 0 bases; unmatched junction nucleotides: 2. CDR1 is SGHVS, CDR2 FNYEAQ, per germline. CDR3 length equals 15 residues. CDR3 sequence: CASSLLAGSTDTQYF. The CDR3 DNA reads TGTGCCAGCAGCTTGCTAGCGGGTAGCACAGATACGCAGTATTTT.

The chain combines TRBV6-1 with TRBJ1-2; D ambiguous. The germline CDR1 and CDR2 sequences are MNHNS and SASEGT. Trimming pared 5 bases from V and 2 bases from J, leaving 12 bases between. This CDR3 contains 14 residues. The CDR3 sequence is CASSSWTVNYGYTF. The CDR3 DNA follows: TGTGCCAGCAGTTCTTGGACGGTCAACTATGGCTACACCTTC.

The chain uses TRBV6-4 and TRBJ2-7; D unclear. V gave up 3 bases and J gave up 6 bases, with 9 bases separating them. This CDR3 spans 12 amino acids. CDR1 is MRHNA, CDR2 SNTAGT, per germline. CDR3 in amino acids: CASSEESGEQYF. CDR3 coding DNA: TGTGCCAGCAGTGAGGAGTCGGGCGAGCAGTACTTC.

This rearrangement joins TRBV7-2 to TRBJ2-7; D is perhaps TRBD1 (5 bases). CDR1 and CDR2 (germline): SGHTA, FQGNSA. V was clipped by 2 bases and J by 6 bases, with 5 bases between them. This CDR3 comprises 11 residues. CDR3 in DNA: TGTGCCAGCAGCTTAACAGGCGAGCAGTACTTC. This translates into CASSLTGEQYF.

For the CDR3, the DNA is TGTGCCAGCAGCCGGGACAGCTCTTCACCCCTCCACTTT. This gives the protein CASSRDSSSPLHF. V gene TRBV6-5 combines with J gene TRBJ1-6; 7 bases map to TRBD1. This CDR3 spans 13 amino acids. The germline V gene encodes CDR1 MNHEY and CDR2 SVGAGI. V gave up 6 bases and J gave up 9 bases; unmatched junction bases: 5.

This sequence joins TRBV5-1 and TRBJ2-3; 11 bases are a match to TRBD2. CDR1 and CDR2 (germline): SGHRS, YFSETQ. The ends lost 3 bases at V and 1 base at J; junction bases unmatched: 1. The CDR3 runs to 15 residues. CDR3 loop: CASSSGLAGTDTQYF. The CDR3 nucleotides are TGCGCCAGCAGCTCGGGACTAGCGGGCACAGATACGCAGTATTTT.

The chain has TRBV12-5 and TRBJ1-1; no clear D gene. Germline V CDR1 and CDR2: LGHNT, FRNRAP. The V end was cut by 2 bases, the J end by 1 base, with 14 bases between. CDR3 length: 16 residues. CDR3 in DNA: TGTGCTAGTGGTTTGTCCCGATTGCCCCAGAACACTGAAGCTTTCTTT. It translates to CASGLSRLPQNTEAFF. The full variable domain, its missing parts supplied by reference TRBV12-5 and TRBJ1-1, is DARVTQTPRHKVTEMGQEVTMRCQPILGHNTVFWYRQTMMQGLELLAYFRNRAPLDDSGMPKDRFSAEMPDATLATLKIQPSEPRDSAVYFCASGLSRLPQNTEAFFGQGTRLTVV.

The CDR3: CASSQRNLDTDTQYF. For the CDR3, the DNA is TGTGCCAGCAGCCAAAGGAACCTAGACACAGATACGCAGTATTTT. The rearrangement joins TRBV4-2 to TRBJ2-3; D unresolved. Trimming removed 2 bases from V and 2 bases from J, with 11 bases in between. From germline, CDR1 is LGHNA and CDR2 YNFKEQ. The CDR3 has 15 residues.

The chain combines TRBV6-5 with TRBJ2-7, with TRBD2 identical over 11 bases. V shed 6 bases, J shed 3 bases, and the junction held 7 bases outside the gene matches. This CDR3 is 15 amino acids long. From germline, CDR1 is MNHEY and CDR2 SVGAGI. Written as DNA, the CDR3 is TGTGCCAGCAGAGAACTAGCGGGGGCCAACTACGAGCAGTACTTC. Translating it yields CASRELAGANYEQYF.

The chain carries TRBV5-8 and TRBJ2-7; D might be TRBD2 (6 bases). The germline gives CDR1 SGHTS, CDR2 YDEGEE. Trimming left V 5 bases short and J 1 base short, with 13 bases between. The CDR3 contains 14 residues. CDR3 nucleotide sequence: TGTGCCAGCAGTCTAGGGACTGCGTCCTACGAGCAGTACTTC. Translating it yields CASSLGTASYEQYF.